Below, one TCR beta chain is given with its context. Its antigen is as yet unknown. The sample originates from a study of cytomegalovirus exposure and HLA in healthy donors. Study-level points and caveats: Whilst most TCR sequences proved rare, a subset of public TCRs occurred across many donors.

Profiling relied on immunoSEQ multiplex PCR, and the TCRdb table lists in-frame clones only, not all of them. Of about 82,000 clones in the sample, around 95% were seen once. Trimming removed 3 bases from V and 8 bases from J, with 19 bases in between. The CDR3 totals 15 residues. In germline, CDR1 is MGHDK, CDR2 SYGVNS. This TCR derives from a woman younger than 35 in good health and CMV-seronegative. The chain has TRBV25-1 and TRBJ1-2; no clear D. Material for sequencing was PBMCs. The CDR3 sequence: CASSEFPGSMNGYTF. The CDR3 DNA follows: TGTGCCAGCAGTGAGTTTCCCGGGTCCATGAACGGCTACACCTTC.